This T cell receptor (beta chain) is drawn from a study of control samples from healthy donors and cancer patients. This CDR3 comprises 16 residues. Trimming took 3 bases from V and 1 from J, leaving 16 bases between them. The germline CDR1 and CDR2 sequences are SGHRS and YFSETQ. Profiling relied on immunoSEQ multiplex PCR, and the TCRdb table lists in-frame clones only, not all of them. The sample lists some 96,000 clones, about 92% occurring once. The receptor's source is a man younger than 35 in good health. Sequences were obtained from blood. The chain recombines TRBV5-1 with TRBJ1-1, with D perhaps TRBD1 (6 bases). The chain's CDR3 is CASSYHQGPGNTEAFF. The CDR3, as DNA: TGCGCCAGCAGCTACCACCAGGGGCCGGGGAACACTGAAGCTTTCTTT.